Following are 12 T cell receptor beta chains from one sample sequenced in a study of T cell changes during pregnancy in multiple sclerosis. Generated by immunoSEQ multiplex PCR, the TCRdb table keeps only in-frame clones and is missing some. The sample has 85,000 to 90,000 clones; around 93% are singletons. The sample consisted of peripheral blood, taken in the first trimester of pregnancy. The receptors shown here come from a female donor in good health, enrolled as a control in a pregnancy study.

The table lists this clone with a few counts. V usage is TRBV25-1 and J usage is TRBJ1-1, with no clear D. Germline V gene data show CDR1 as MGHDK and CDR2 as SYGVNS. The CDR3 has 13 residues. Between the trimmed V and J ends, which lost 1 base and 7 bases, there was a span of 10 bases. The CDR3 protein is CASSESPQIEAFF. CDR3 nucleotides: TGTGCCAGCAGTGAATCCCCACAGATTGAAGCTTTCTTT.

This chain joins TRBV18 and TRBJ2-5; the match to TRBD2 covers 7 bases. J lost 8 bases, V lost 2 bases, and 5 bases had no gene match. The CDR3 loop spans 13 amino acids. Germline lookup yields CDR1 KGHSH and CDR2 LQKENI. The CDR3 DNA reads TGTGCCAGCTCACCAGGACTAGACCAAACCCAGTACTTC. Its translation: CASSPGLDQTQYF.

The V and J genes are TRBV5-6 and TRBJ1-5; D possibly corresponds to TRBD1 (5 bases). This CDR3 is built from 14 residues. CDR1 SGHDT and CDR2 YYEEEE come from the germline V gene. With 0 bases removed from V and 4 bases from J, the gap between germline ends came to 8 bases. The CDR3 sequence: CASSLAEGNQPQHF. In DNA, the CDR3 is TGTGCCAGCAGCTTGGCGGAGGGGAATCAGCCCCAGCATTTT.

The rearrangement links TRBV5-6 to TRBJ1-1; D may be TRBD1 (5 bases). The CDR3 consists of 15 residues. From germline, CDR1 is SGHDT and CDR2 YYEEEE. V was cut by 1 base and J by 2 bases, with 12 bases left in between. The CDR3 DNA is TGTGCCAGCAGCTTGCCGCCGGGGGGAAACACTGAAGCTTTCTTT. Protein: CASSLPPGGNTEAFF.

This rearrangement joins TRBV27 to TRBJ2-5; 11 bases align to TRBD2. The CDR3 has 15 residues. Germline trimming cut 6 bases from V and 3 bases from J; bases unmatched to any gene: 6. Germline V gene lookup returns CDR1 MNHEY and CDR2 SMNVEV (reference sequence). CDR3 DNA sequence: TGTGCCAGCAGACCTCCGGGACTAGCGGAAGAGACCCAGTACTTC. It is translated as CASRPPGLAEETQYF.

V and J are TRBV18 and TRBJ1-2, with 7 bases that match TRBD1. V trimming: 3 bases; J trimming: 4 bases; junction bases outside the gene matches: 8. Per the germline V gene, CDR1 is KGHSH and CDR2 is LQKENI. This CDR3 spans 15 amino acids. CDR3 nucleotides: TGTGCCAGCTCACCCGGACAGGCTGGACCCTATGGCTACACCTTC. This gives the protein CASSPGQAGPYGYTF.

The V and J genes are TRBV2 and TRBJ1-4, with TRBD1 as a possible D gene (5 bases). V was clipped by 4 bases and J by 7 bases, with 13 bases between them. This CDR3 is built from 14 residues. The germline CDR1 and CDR2 sequences are SNHLY and FYNNEI. The CDR3, as DNA: TGTGCCAGCAGTGGGGTTGGGGCGACTGAAAAACTGTTTTTT. Its translation: CASSGVGATEKLFF.

The J gene is TRBJ2-1, the V gene TRBV4-3; no clear D. The V gene's germline CDR1 is LGHNA and CDR2 YSLEER. This CDR3 comprises 15 residues. The ends were cut back, 3 bases at V and 5 bases at J, with 14 bases in the middle. CDR3 DNA sequence: TGCGCCAGCAGCCAGATAAGCGACCCACACAATGAGCAGTTCTTC. This gives the protein CASSQISDPHNEQFF.

The V call is TRBV19, the J call TRBJ1-2; 11 nucleotides agree with TRBD1. This CDR3 spans 13 amino acids. Trimming took 10 bases from V and 7 from J; bases not matched to a gene: 8. Germline CDR1 reads LNHDA; CDR2 reads SQIVND (reference sequence). CDR3 DNA sequence: TGTGCCACACGGGACAGGGGGAAGGGTGGCTACACCTTC. Its translation is CATRDRGKGGYTF. Variable domain in full (rest from reference TRBV19 and TRBJ1-2): DGGITQSPKYLFRKEGQNVTLSCEQNLNHDAMYWYRQDPGQGLRLIYYSQIVNDFQKGDIAEGYSVSREKKESFPLTVTSAQKNPTAFYLCATRDRGKGGYTFGSGTRLTVV.

This chain joins TRBV2 and TRBJ2-7, with a tentative D call TRBD2 (7 bases). The germline CDR1 and CDR2 sequences are SNHLY and FYNNEI. The length of the CDR3 is 15 residues. Trimming took off 6 bases at V and 0 bases at J, with 15 bases between the two ends. CDR3 region: CASRGRGRSSYEQYF. As DNA, the CDR3 is TGTGCCAGCAGGGGGCGGGGGCGGAGCTCCTACGAGCAGTACTTC.

V usage is TRBV15 and J usage is TRBJ2-5; no definite D call. The length of the CDR3 is 13 residues. The germline V gene encodes CDR1 LNHNV and CDR2 YYDKDF (reference sequence). V was cut by 0 bases and J by 5 bases, with 7 bases left in between. CDR3 DNA: TGTGCCACCAGCAGAGATCACCGGGAGACCCAGTACTTC. It specifies CATSRDHRETQYF.

The genes are TRBV28 and TRBJ1-2; D uncertain. V dropped 3 bases and J dropped 4 bases, with 9 bases sitting between them. The germline V gene encodes CDR1 MDHEN and CDR2 SYDVKM. CDR3 length equals 13 residues. This CDR3 reads CASSLALIYGYTF. The CDR3 region has the DNA TGTGCCAGCAGTTTGGCCCTCATCTATGGCTACACCTTC.